Below, 22 T cell receptor beta chains from the same sample are listed, as sequenced in a study of PD-1 and CTLA-4 blockade in melanoma. Sequencing was performed with immunoSEQ multiplex PCR; in TCRdb, only in-frame clones are kept and a portion is missing. The sample has approximately 33,000 clones, around 93% seen once; the top ten hold about 8%. Sequences were derived from CD8+ T cells from peripheral blood, sampled from a patient given anti-PD-1 treatment. The receptors were sampled from a human donor with melanoma.

The chain has TRBV19 and TRBJ1-6, with unresolved D. Looked up from germline, CDR1 is LNHDA and CDR2 is SQIVND (reference sequence). This CDR3 spans 14 amino acids. Trimming removed 6 bases from V and 4 bases from J, with 10 bases in between. CDR3 sequence (DNA): TGTGCCAGTAGCCTCGGGCTGTATAATTCACCCCTCCACTTT. Its translation is CASSLGLYNSPLHF.

The rearrangement uses TRBV7-9 and TRBJ1-4; D is undetermined. The CDR3 runs 14 residues. V was cut by 5 bases and J by 5 bases, with 12 bases left in between. Germline V gene data show CDR1 as SEHNR and CDR2 as FQNEAQ (reference sequence). CDR3 bases: TGTGCCAGCAGCCAAGGACTGAGCAATGAAAAACTGTTTTTT. Protein: CASSQGLSNEKLFF.

This chain uses TRBV11-3 with TRBJ2-1; D gene uncertain. Trimming left V 1 base short and J 6 bases short, with 1 base between. Germline lookup yields CDR1 SGHNT and CDR2 YENEEA. The CDR3 runs 11 residues. The CDR3 region is CASSLGNEQFF. The DNA for the CDR3 is TGTGCCAGCAGCTTAGGCAATGAGCAGTTCTTC.

Comments on this clone: This sample also contains other DNA sequences that code for the same CDR3. The CDR3 DNA follows: TGTGCCAGCTCACCAGGGACCTACGAGCAGTACTTC. This codes for CASSPGTYEQYF. The rearrangement uses TRBV18 and TRBJ2-7; D gene uncertain. The germline V gene encodes CDR1 KGHSH and CDR2 LQKENI. Trimming cost V 2 bases and J 2 bases, with 4 bases left between them. The CDR3 has 12 residues. The whole variable domain, remainder taken from reference TRBV18 and TRBJ2-7, is NAGVMQNPRHLVRRRGQEARLRCSPMKGHSHVYWYRQLPEEGLKFMVYLQKENIIDESGMPKERFSAEFPKEGPSILRIQQVVRGDSAAYFCASSPGTYEQYFGPGTRLTVT.

This clone occurred once. The chain recombines TRBV9 with TRBJ2-3, with TRBD2 identical over 10 bases. After removal of 3 bases from V and 5 bases from J, the junction contained 9 bases not matched to a gene. This CDR3 contains 16 residues. Germline values: CDR1 SGDLS, CDR2 YYNGEE. In DNA, the CDR3 is TGTGCCAGCAGCGCTGCAATGGGACTAGCGAGAGATACGCAGTATTTT. Its translation: CASSAAMGLARDTQYF.

This chain joins TRBV29-1 and TRBJ1-2; 8 bases align to TRBD1. Looked up from germline, CDR1 is SQVTM and CDR2 is ANQGSEA. Unmatched junction bases numbered 7, after V lost 6 bases and J lost 1 base. The CDR3 length is 14 residues. The DNA for the CDR3 is TGCAGCGTCCACGGACAGGGACTTAACTATGGCTACACCTTC. Amino acid sequence: CSVHGQGLNYGYTF.

The chain joins TRBV29-1 to TRBJ2-1, with 11 positions matching TRBD2. The CDR3 is 14 residues long. The trim removed 7 bases at V and 7 bases at J, leaving 9 bases unmatched. Germline assignment: CDR1 SQVTM and CDR2 ANQGSEA. In nucleotides, the CDR3 is TGCAGCGAGACAAGAACTAGCGGGAGAAATGAGCAGTTCTTC. Amino acids: CSETRTSGRNEQFF.

V is TRBV29-1 and J is TRBJ2-1; D is unclear. The CDR3 loop spans 12 amino acids. CDR1 SQVTM and CDR2 ANQGSEA come from the germline V gene. Trimming left V 1 base short and J 12 bases short, with 13 bases between. Written as DNA, the CDR3 is TGCAGCGTTGAAGTAGTCCGTGGTGGGCAGTTCTTC. It codes for CSVEVVRGGQFF.

The chain uses TRBV5-1 and TRBJ2-7; 10 nucleotides align to TRBD1. In germline, CDR1 is SGHRS, CDR2 YFSETQ. J was trimmed by 0 bases and V by 4 bases; bases with no gene match: 4. There are 15 residues in the CDR3. The CDR3 is CASSQDRGTSYEQYF. The CDR3 nucleotides are TGCGCCAGCAGCCAGGACAGGGGGACCTCCTACGAGCAGTACTTC. The full variable domain, completed using reference TRBV5-1 and TRBJ2-7, is KAGVTQTPRYLIKTRGQQVTLSCSPISGHRSVSWYQQTPGQGLQFLFEYFSETQRNKGNFPGRFSGRQFSNSRSEMNVSTLELGDSALYLCASSQDRGTSYEQYFGPGTRLTVT.

The J gene is TRBJ2-7, the V gene TRBV29-1; a possible D gene is TRBD2 (8 bases). CDR3 length equals 15 residues. The germline V and J ends were trimmed by 1 base and 0 bases, with 13 bases remaining between them. Per the germline V gene, CDR1 is SQVTM and CDR2 is ANQGSEA. Here the CDR3 reads CSVEVAGQTSYEQYF. In DNA form, the CDR3 reads TGCAGCGTTGAAGTAGCGGGACAGACCTCCTACGAGCAGTACTTC.

V gene TRBV18 combines with J gene TRBJ2-5, with no clear D. CDR3 length: 14 amino acids. V was pared by 2 bases and J by 1 base, with 8 bases between. Germline values: CDR1 KGHSH, CDR2 LQKENI. This chain's CDR3 is CASSPGKGQETQYF. CDR3 DNA sequence: TGTGCCAGCTCACCAGGCAAGGGCCAAGAGACCCAGTACTTC. Full variable domain (missing parts from reference TRBV18 and TRBJ2-5): NAGVMQNPRHLVRRRGQEARLRCSPMKGHSHVYWYRQLPEEGLKFMVYLQKENIIDESGMPKERFSAEFPKEGPSILRIQQVVRGDSAAYFCASSPGKGQETQYFGPGTRLLVL.

Concerning this clone: Other DNA sequences of this sample code for an identical CDR3. The chain recombines TRBV9 with TRBJ2-3; D might be TRBD2 (6 bases). The CDR3 length is 14 residues. V gave up 0 bases and J gave up 2 bases, with 7 bases separating them. Looked up from germline, CDR1 is SGDLS and CDR2 is YYNGEE. The CDR3 sequence: CASSVAGATDTQYF. CDR3 DNA: TGTGCCAGCAGCGTAGCGGGAGCCACAGATACGCAGTATTTT.

The V gene is TRBV24-1, the J gene TRBJ2-1; the match to TRBD1 covers 7 bases. J was trimmed by 1 base and V by 5 bases; bases with no gene match: 4. The CDR3 runs 15 residues. The germline V gene has CDR1 KGHDR and CDR2 SFDVKD. CDR3: CATSGAGGSYNEQFF. The CDR3 DNA sequence: TGTGCCACCAGTGGGGCAGGGGGATCCTACAATGAGCAGTTCTTC.

This rearrangement joins TRBV28 to TRBJ1-5; possible D gene TRBD1, 6 bases. Per germline, CDR1 MDHEN and CDR2 SYDVKM. The CDR3 length is 14 residues. V lost 8 bases, J lost 5 bases, and 16 bases lay in between. As DNA, the CDR3 is TGTGCCAGCGGCCAGTTCGCAGGGGATCAGCCCCAGCATTTT. Translated: CASGQFAGDQPQHF. Drawing the rest from reference TRBV28 and TRBJ1-5, the complete variable domain is DVKVTQSSRYLVKRTGEKVFLECVQDMDHENMFWYRQDPGLGLRLIYFSYDVKMKEKGDIPEGYSVSREKKERFSLILESASTNQTSMYLCASGQFAGDQPQHFGDGTRLSIL.

The rearrangement links TRBV3-1 (or the pseudogene TRBV3-2) to TRBJ2-5; D is undetermined. The CDR3 extends over 15 amino acids. V lost 0 bases to trimming and J lost 2 bases, with 10 bases between them. In germline, CDR1 is LGHDT, CDR2 YNNKEL (reference sequence). The DNA for the CDR3 is TGTGCCAGCAGCCAAGACCGAGAGATACAAGAGACCCAGTACTTC. The encoded protein is CASSQDREIQETQYF.

The chain joins TRBV30 to TRBJ1-4; no clear D gene. This CDR3 has 13 residues. V shed 3 bases and J shed 3 bases, with 8 bases lying between them. The germline gives CDR1 GTSNPN, CDR2 SVGIG (reference sequence). CDR3 protein: CAWRLLPNEKLFF. The CDR3 nucleotides are TGTGCCTGGAGGTTGCTACCTAATGAAAAACTGTTTTTT.

The J gene is TRBJ2-3, the V gene TRBV28; no clear D gene. The CDR3 runs 14 residues. Trimming took 2 bases from V and 0 from J, leaving 6 bases between them. Germline lookup yields CDR1 MDHEN and CDR2 SYDVKM. CDR3 residues: CASSLTTSTDTQYF. The CDR3 DNA reads as TGTGCCAGCAGTTTAACGACTAGCACAGATACGCAGTATTTT.

This chain links TRBV12-2 with TRBJ2-7; whether TRBD1, the table's D call, matches the DNA was not checked. TRBV12-2 corresponds to a pseudogene. There are 15 residues in the CDR3. The CDR3 sequence is CASRQDRDESYEQYF. DNA for the CDR3: TGTGCAAGTCGCCAAGACAGGGATGAGTCCTACGAGCAGTACTTC.

The V call is TRBV21-1, the J call TRBJ1-5. TRBV21-1 is reported as a pseudogene. CDR3 length: 16 amino acids. The CDR3 sequence: CASSGFLGKNNQPQHF. In DNA form, the CDR3 reads TGTGCCAGCAGCGGCTTTTTAGGAAAAAACAATCAGCCCCAGCATTTT.

This clone has a single count. The junction departs from germline at one end; a sequencing error may be responsible. The gene calls are TRBV7-9 and TRBJ2-1; TRBD2 is a possible D gene (5 bases). This CDR3 region has 11 residues. Germline loops: CDR1 SEHNR, CDR2 FQNEAQ (reference sequence). Here the CDR3 DNA reads TGTGCCAGCAGTACACTAGGTACAGCTATCTTC. Encoded protein: CASSTLGTAIF.

The V call is TRBV19, the J call TRBJ2-2, with D possibly being TRBD1 (5 bases). Germline V lookup: CDR1 LNHDA, CDR2 SQIVND (reference sequence). V lost 5 bases and J lost 0, with 19 bases in between. The CDR3 contains 18 residues. This chain's CDR3 is CASSDTLSGLANTGELFF. The CDR3 coding sequence is TGTGCCAGTAGTGACACTCTATCAGGGCTCGCGAACACCGGGGAGCTGTTTTTT.

The chain employs TRBV6-5 and TRBJ2-3; D perhaps matches TRBD2 (5 bases). The CDR3 contains 14 residues. The germline V and J ends were trimmed by 6 bases and 0 bases, with 10 bases remaining between them. CDR1 is MNHEY and CDR2 is SVGAGI in the germline V gene. For the CDR3, the DNA is TGTGCCAGCAGGGAGGACCTCAGCACAGATACGCAGTATTTT. Amino acid sequence: CASREDLSTDTQYF.